The clone carrying this TCR beta chain was detected only a few times. Its antigen is not identified. The CDR3 extends over 14 amino acids. CDR1 is SGDLS and CDR2 is YYNGEE in the germline V gene. Trimming took off 3 bases at V and 0 bases at J, with 7 bases between the two ends. These data are taken from a study of cytomegalovirus exposure and HLA in healthy donors. Overall study findings and caveats: The authors later linked a missense DCLRE1C variant to TCR beta V- and J-gene trimming. The study listed about 150 cytomegalovirus-associated TCR beta chains. The only immune exposure information that was available was CMV serostatus.

Researchers ran the PCR with 60 Vbeta and 13 Jbeta primers. Data came from immunoSEQ multiplex PCR; TCRdb stores just in-frame clones and leaves some out. The table lists about 120,000 clones, roughly 80% of them singletons. This rearrangement joins TRBV9 to TRBJ1-3; D gene uncertain. This clonotype originated in a young man in good health and CMV-seropositive. Sample: PBMCs. The CDR3 coding sequence is TGTGCCAGCAGCGGGAGGTACTCTGGAAACACCATATATTTT. It yields the protein CASSGRYSGNTIYF.